These 25 T cell receptor beta chains were sequenced from one sample in a study of shared clonotypes between healthy human individuals. Profiled with immunoSEQ multiplex PCR; TCRdb holds only in-frame clones, not every one. The sample contains roughly 2,000,000 clones, just under 95% of which appear only once. Naive-designated CD8 cells lacked CD45RO, were positively enriched for CCR7, and omitted terminally differentiated effector memory CD45RA+ cells. The sequenced sample was naive CD8+ T cells from PBMCs. The receptors shown here come from a man between 18 and 35 years old in good health. Some clones in this sample may be carry-over from other donors' samples.

The chain joins TRBV11-3 to TRBJ1-6, with TRBD1 as a possible D gene (5 bases). Looked up from germline, CDR1 is SGHNT and CDR2 is YENEEA. Trimming removed 2 bases from V and 10 bases from J, with 9 bases in between. The CDR3 loop spans 13 amino acids. This CDR3 reads CASSLTTGSPLHF. The CDR3, as DNA: TGTGCCAGCAGCTTAACAACAGGATCACCCCTCCACTTT.

The V gene is TRBV10-3, the J gene TRBJ2-7; D might be TRBD2 (6 bases). The germline V gene has CDR1 ENHRY and CDR2 SYGVKD. V gave up 0 bases and J gave up 3 bases, with 9 bases separating them. The length of the CDR3 is 14 residues. CDR3 sequence: CAISESGGLYEQYF. The CDR3 DNA follows: TGTGCCATCAGTGAGTCCGGGGGTCTCTACGAGCAGTACTTC.

The gene calls are TRBV11-2 and TRBJ2-1; D remains unclear. The germline gives CDR1 SGHAT, CDR2 FQNNGV. The CDR3 extends over 14 amino acids. Trimming cost V 2 bases and J 6 bases, with 11 bases left between them. DNA of the CDR3: TGTGCCAGCAGCTTAACGGGCTCTAGCAATGAGCAGTTCTTC. Its translation: CASSLTGSSNEQFF.

This clone appeared once. V gene TRBV5-1 combines with J gene TRBJ1-1, with D possibly matching TRBD1 (5 bases). Germline CDR1 and CDR2: SGHRS and YFSETQ. This CDR3 contains 18 residues. Trimming shortened V by 0 bases and J by 0 bases, and 18 bases separated the two germline ends. CDR3 bases: TGCGCCAGCAGCTTGGAGAGGGACGATGAGCCCTTGAACACTGAAGCTTTCTTT. Its protein is CASSLERDDEPLNTEAFF.

V usage is TRBV11-2 and J usage is TRBJ2-5; 7 nucleotides agree with TRBD2. CDR1 SGHAT and CDR2 FQNNGV come from the germline V gene. CDR3 length: 14 amino acids. J lost 4 bases, V lost 5 bases, and 7 bases had no gene match. The DNA for the CDR3 is TGTGCCAGCAGCGCGGTACTAGCGAGAGAGACCCAGTACTTC. Amino acids: CASSAVLARETQYF.

The chain has TRBV29-1 and TRBJ2-1; a possible D gene is TRBD2 (6 bases). Between the trimmed V and J ends, which lost 4 bases and 2 bases, there was a span of 15 bases. The length of the CDR3 is 15 residues. The germline CDR1 and CDR2 sequences are SQVTM and ANQGSEA. CDR3 residues: CSVVKSDYTYNEQFF. The CDR3, as DNA: TGCAGCGTTGTAAAATCGGACTACACCTACAATGAGCAGTTCTTC.

This clone has only one observation. V usage is TRBV13 and J usage is TRBJ2-7, with 10 positions matching TRBD2. Germline values: CDR1 PRHDT, CDR2 FYEKMQ (reference sequence). This CDR3 is built from 15 residues. The V gene end was trimmed by 4 bases and the J gene end by 6 bases; junction bases not matched to a gene: 9. CDR3 in DNA: TGTGCCAGCAGCTCTACCGGGACTAGCGAGTTCGAGCAGTACTTC. Translation: CASSSTGTSEFEQYF.

V and J are TRBV4-1 and TRBJ1-1; 7 nucleotides agree with TRBD1. Germline V gene sequence: CDR1 MGHRA, CDR2 YSYEKL. V shed 1 base and J 2 bases; nucleotides not matched to a gene: 13. This CDR3 contains 18 residues. DNA of the CDR3: TGCGCCAGCAGCCAAGGGATATCGGAGGCAGGGGGTAACACTGAAGCTTTCTTT. This gives the protein CASSQGISEAGGNTEAFF.

The chain is built from TRBV7-2 and TRBJ2-1; 11 positions agree with TRBD2. The V and J ends lost 1 base and 10 bases, in that order; junction bases with no gene match: 12. The CDR3 length is 17 residues. CDR1 and CDR2 from the germline V gene are SGHTA and FQGNSA. The CDR3 spells CASSLVPLAGGSQEQFF. The CDR3 nucleotides are TGTGCCAGCAGCTTAGTTCCCCTAGCGGGAGGATCTCAGGAGCAGTTCTTC.

This sequence joins TRBV5-1 and TRBJ1-2; tentative D call: TRBD1 (5 bases). The V end was cut by 4 bases, the J end by 1 base, with 20 bases between. This CDR3 has 17 residues. Germline-derived CDR1 and CDR2 are SGHRS and YFSETQ. CDR3 bases: TGCGCCAGCAGCCCCGACATCGCGATAGGGGTTAACTATGGCTACACCTTC. This encodes CASSPDIAIGVNYGYTF.

The V gene is TRBV6-1, the J gene TRBJ2-1, with D unclear. Trimming cost V 4 bases and J 10 bases, with 5 bases left between them. The CDR3 contains 10 residues. Germline V gene lookup returns CDR1 MNHNS and CDR2 SASEGT. The chain's CDR3 is CASSGGEQFF. The CDR3 nucleotides are TGTGCCAGCAGTGGTGGGGAGCAGTTCTTC.

This chain joins TRBV9 and TRBJ2-1; TRBD2 matches at 8 bases. V gave up 1 base and J gave up 4 bases; unmatched junction bases: 4. Germline values: CDR1 SGDLS, CDR2 YYNGEE. This CDR3 region has 15 residues. This CDR3 reads CASSVNGRGYNEQFF. The CDR3 DNA reads TGTGCCAGCAGCGTAAACGGGAGGGGTTACAATGAGCAGTTCTTC.

The chain links TRBV2 to TRBJ2-1, with 7 bases matching TRBD2. The V gene end was trimmed by 4 bases and the J gene end by 9 bases; junction bases not matched to a gene: 6. CDR1 and CDR2 (germline): SNHLY, FYNNEI. This CDR3 is 13 amino acids long. CDR3 sequence reads: CASSAVAGGEQFF. CDR3 coding DNA: TGTGCCAGCAGTGCGGTAGCGGGTGGTGAGCAGTTCTTC.

The chain links TRBV2 to TRBJ2-7, with TRBD1 matching 9 bases. The V gene end was trimmed by 7 bases and the J gene end by 4 bases; junction bases not matched to a gene: 5. The CDR3 is 13 amino acids. Germline V CDR1 and CDR2: SNHLY, FYNNEI. CDR3 protein: CASMDRGGYEQYF. In DNA form, the CDR3 reads TGTGCCAGCATGGACAGGGGTGGGTACGAGCAGTACTTC.

The chain combines TRBV7-8 with TRBJ1-1; 7 positions agree with TRBD1. This CDR3 comprises 14 residues. Germline V CDR1 and CDR2: SGHVS, FQNEAQ. Unmatched junction bases numbered 4, after V lost 5 bases and J lost 1 base. This CDR3 reads CASSTRQGNTEAFF. The DNA of the CDR3 is TGTGCCAGCAGCACCCGACAGGGGAACACTGAAGCTTTCTTT.

The CDR3 loop is CASSFGSGGAGELFF. DNA for the CDR3: TGCGCCAGCAGCTTTGGGTCTGGGGGCGCCGGGGAGCTGTTTTTT. The chain links TRBV5-1 to TRBJ2-2, with D perhaps matching TRBD1 (6 bases). CDR3 length equals 15 residues. Germline V gene data show CDR1 as SGHRS and CDR2 as YFSETQ. Trimming removed 2 bases from V and 6 bases from J, with 14 bases in between.

A few counts support this clone. The chain is built from TRBV6-1 and TRBJ2-7; D might be TRBD1 or TRBD2, each matching 6 bases. The V gene lost 8 bases and the J gene lost 0 bases, with 14 bases spanning the gap. Germline assignment: CDR1 MNHNS and CDR2 SASEGT. The CDR3 loop spans 14 amino acids. CDR3 in amino acids: CASSQRGASYEQYF. The CDR3 DNA follows: TGTGCCAGCTCCCAAAGGGGGGCCTCCTACGAGCAGTACTTC.

Remarks on this clone: This CDR3 is also generated by other DNA sequences in the sample. The genes are TRBV7-9 and TRBJ1-4; no clear D gene. This CDR3 has 14 amino acids. Germline CDR1 reads SEHNR; CDR2 reads FQNEAQ (reference sequence). Trimming stripped 5 bases from V and 3 bases from J, with 10 bases between. The CDR3 coding sequence is TGTGCCAGCAGCGTCACGGGAGCTAATGAAAAACTGTTTTTT. Translating it yields CASSVTGANEKLFF. Full variable domain (missing parts from reference TRBV7-9 and TRBJ1-4): DTGVSQNPRHKITKRGQNVTFRCDPISEHNRLYWYRQTLGQGPEFLTYFQNEAQLEKSRLLSDRFSAERPKGSFSTLEIQRTEQGDSAMYLCASSVTGANEKLFFGSGTQLSVL.

This sequence joins TRBV29-1 and TRBJ2-5; 7 nucleotides match TRBD2. Per germline, CDR1 SQVTM and CDR2 ANQGSEA. V shed 4 bases and J 3 bases; nucleotides not matched to a gene: 2. The CDR3 has 12 residues. CDR3 amino acids: CSVVREEETQYF. Here the CDR3 DNA reads TGCAGCGTTGTTCGGGAGGAAGAGACCCAGTACTTC.

This sequence joins TRBV27 and TRBJ2-7; D is undetermined. CDR1 and CDR2 from the germline V gene are MNHEY and SMNVEV (reference sequence). The CDR3 loop spans 13 amino acids. Trimming removed 7 bases from V and 6 bases from J, with 16 bases in between. The CDR3 sequence: CASIGTSLGEQYF. In DNA form, the CDR3 reads TGTGCCAGCATCGGAACTTCTCTTGGCGAGCAGTACTTC.

The V and J genes are TRBV19 and TRBJ1-1; possibly TRBD1 for D (6 bases). The V gene's germline CDR1 is LNHDA and CDR2 SQIVND (reference sequence). V lost 4 bases and J lost 0, with 12 bases in between. The CDR3 loop spans 15 amino acids. The CDR3 spells CASSTDRSLNTEAFF. CDR3 DNA: TGTGCCAGTAGTACCGACAGGTCGTTGAACACTGAAGCTTTCTTT.

The CDR3 DNA follows: TGTGCCAGCTATCCCGGGACAGGGACTCTTCAACTGTTTTTT. It translates to CASYPGTGTLQLFF. The V call is TRBV2, the J call TRBJ1-4; 9 bases are a match to TRBD1. The CDR3 has 14 residues. Germline V lookup: CDR1 SNHLY, CDR2 FYNNEI. J was trimmed by 12 bases and V by 8 bases; bases with no gene match: 13.

V is TRBV4-1 and J is TRBJ1-2; 12 bases agree with TRBD1. This CDR3 is built from 15 residues. V lost 2 bases to trimming and J lost 6 bases; unmatched junction nucleotides: 4. Germline V gene sequence: CDR1 MGHRA, CDR2 YSYEKL. CDR3 loop: CASSQPGQGADGYTF. The CDR3 DNA reads as TGCGCCAGCAGCCAACCGGGACAGGGGGCTGATGGCTACACCTTC.

The chain combines TRBV9 with TRBJ2-1; TRBD2 aligns across 8 bases. CDR3 length equals 15 residues. V was pared by 4 bases and J by 6 bases, with 9 bases of the junction left unmatched. Germline CDR1 reads SGDLS; CDR2 reads YYNGEE. CDR3 nucleotide sequence: TGTGCCAGCAGCACCAGCGGGAGCGAGAGCAATGAGCAGTTCTTC. It specifies CASSTSGSESNEQFF.

The chain has TRBV19 and TRBJ2-1, with 9 bases fitting TRBD2. This CDR3 spans 16 amino acids. V shed 1 base, J shed 5 bases, and the junction held 6 bases outside the gene matches. The germline CDR1 and CDR2 sequences are LNHDA and SQIVND (reference sequence). CDR3 DNA: TGTGCCAGTAGTATAGGGTCTAGCGGGACCAACAATGAGCAGTTCTTC. Its protein product is CASSIGSSGTNNEQFF.